These T cell receptor beta chains were read from a single sample in a study of blood T cell repertoires in COVID-19. Sequencing used immunoSEQ multiplex PCR; TCRdb keeps in-frame clones, though not all of them. The sample has about 410,000 clones, about nine tenths seen once. Sequencing was performed on peripheral blood. The origin of the receptors is a woman aged 25 to 39 with active or convalescent COVID-19. Both conserved end residues are part of each CDR3. Each record gives: J gene, clone size, D gene, V gene, CDR3 protein, CDR3 DNA. The D gene is left open where the match is weak. Some rows have no size entry. The others give once, few or many, or a class for an expanded clone.

TRBJ1-2,.,TRBD1,TRBV5-1,CASSLATGGYGYTF,TGCGCCAGCAGCTTGGCCACAGGGGGCTATGGCTACACCTTC
TRBJ1-2,.,.,TRBV30,CAWERGSYGYTF,TGTGCCTGGGAGAGGGGGAGCTATGGCTACACCTTC
TRBJ1-2,.,.,TRBV21-1,CASRKRNRVNNYGYTF,TGTGCCAGCAGGAAACGGAACAGAGTCAACAACTATGGCTACACCTTC
TRBJ1-5,.,TRBD1,TRBV19,CASSTRTGINQPQHF,TGTGCCAGTAGTACGCGGACAGGCATTAATCAGCCCCAGCATTTT
TRBJ2-1,.,TRBD2,TRBV2,CASSQLAGVFDEQFF,TGTGCCAGCAGTCAACTAGCGGGAGTTTTCGATGAGCAGTTCTTC
TRBJ1-2,.,TRBD1,TRBV5-1,CASSLPGQPYGYTF,TGCGCCAGCAGCTTACCGGGACAGCCCTATGGCTACACCTTC
TRBJ2-7,.,.,TRBV4-1,CASSLRASAEYEQYF,TGCGCCAGCAGCCTGCGGGCTAGCGCGGAATACGAGCAGTACTTC
TRBJ2-7,.,TRBD1,TRBV10-1,CASSTGAYEQYF,TGCGCCAGCAGTACAGGGGCCTACGAGCAGTACTTC
TRBJ1-3,.,.,TRBV5-5,CASSSINRVSGNTIYF,TGTGCCAGCAGCTCAATCAACAGGGTATCTGGAAACACCATATATTTT
TRBJ2-1,.,TRBD2,TRBV30,CAWSDLGAGGINEQFF,TGTGCCTGGAGTGATTTAGGAGCGGGGGGAATCAATGAGCAGTTCTTC
TRBJ1-1,.,.,TRBV5-4,CASSFNRDRNTEAFF,TGTGCCAGCAGCTTTAACAGGGATAGAAACACTGAAGCTTTCTTT
TRBJ1-1,once,.,TRBV9,CASSVEGGNTEAFF,TGTGCCAGCAGCGTAGAAGGAGGAAACACTGAAGCTTTCTTT
TRBJ1-1,.,.,TRBV5-5,CASSSADMNTEAFF,TGTGCCAGCAGCTCCGCGGACATGAACACTGAAGCTTTCTTT
TRBJ2-7,.,.,TRBV18,CASSSTPGTGTPYEQYF,TGTGCCAGCTCTTCTACTCCAGGGACTGGTACCCCCTACGAGCAGTACTTC
TRBJ1-2,.,.,TRBV10-3,CAISERGSIYGYTF,TGTGCCATCAGTGAGCGGGGGAGTATCTATGGCTACACCTTC
TRBJ1-2,once,.,TRBV29-1,CSVGDISYGYTF,TGCAGCGTGGGCGACATTTCCTATGGCTACACCTTC
TRBJ2-5,few,TRBD1,TRBV6-2/TRBV6-3,CASSYPVGRTGQETQYF,TGTGCCAGCAGTTACCCCGTCGGTCGGACAGGGCAAGAGACCCAGTACTTC
TRBJ1-4,once,TRBD1,TRBV30,CAWSRDREANEKLFF,TGTGCCTGGAGTAGAGACAGGGAGGCTAATGAAAAACTGTTTTTT
TRBJ2-1,.,.,TRBV24-1,CATSDLRGTQFF,TGTGCCACCAGTGATTTGAGGGGGACCCAGTTCTTC
TRBJ2-3,.,.,TRBV11-2,CASSLSLGGGDTQYF,TGTGCCAGCAGCTTGAGCCTCGGTGGTGGAGATACGCAGTATTTT
TRBJ2-1,.,.,TRBV13,CASQGLGGEQFF,TGTGCCAGCCAGGGCCTGGGAGGTGAGCAGTTCTTC
TRBJ2-5,.,TRBD2,TRBV5-4,CASSLVGGSQETQYF,TGTGCCAGCAGCTTGGTGGGCGGGAGCCAAGAGACCCAGTACTTC
TRBJ2-3,once,TRBD2,TRBV7-9,CASRLAGDPRDTQYF,TGTGCCAGCAGACTAGCGGGGGACCCCAGGGATACGCAGTATTTT
TRBJ2-1,.,TRBD2,TRBV5-4,CASSLAGPSGGGYEQFF,TGTGCCAGCAGCTTGGCCGGTCCCAGCGGGGGGGGCTATGAGCAGTTCTTC
TRBJ2-3,.,.,TRBV2,CASSTGTDTQYF,TGTGCCAGCAGTACAGGGACAGATACGCAGTATTTT
TRBJ1-5,.,TRBD1,TRBV19,CASSKDREQPQHF,TGTGCCAGTAGCAAGGACAGGGAACAGCCCCAGCATTTT
TRBJ2-1,.,TRBD2,TRBV4-2,CASSQGEASGRYNEQFF,TGTGCCAGCAGCCAAGGGGAGGCTAGCGGGAGGTACAATGAGCAGTTCTTC
TRBJ2-1,once,.,TRBV15,CATSGSLSYNEQFF,TGTGCCACCAGCGGGAGTTTATCCTACAATGAGCAGTTCTTC
TRBJ1-6,.,.,TRBV6-4,CASSDSVGDSPLHF,TGTGCCAGCAGTGACTCGGTCGGAGATTCACCCCTCCACTTT
TRBJ2-3,.,.,TRBV18,CASHGSGTDTQYF,TGTGCCAGCCACGGGAGCGGCACAGATACGCAGTATTTT
TRBJ2-1,.,TRBD2,TRBV4-1,CASSLGLAGGDEQFF,TGCGCCAGCAGCCTGGGACTAGCGGGAGGGGATGAGCAGTTCTTC
TRBJ2-2,.,TRBD1,TRBV7-9,CASSLSGTGDSGELFF,TGTGCCAGCAGCTTATCAGGGACAGGAGATTCCGGGGAGCTGTTTTTT
TRBJ1-2,once,.,TRBV30,CAWRGQGINYGYTF,TGTGCCTGGAGAGGGCAGGGCATTAACTATGGCTACACCTTC
TRBJ1-1,.,.,TRBV7-5,CVRNHQTGENTEAFF,TGTGTCAGAAACCATCAGACAGGGGAGAACACTGAAGCTTTCTTT
TRBJ1-1,.,TRBD1,TRBV29-1,CSVQGASTEAFF,TGCAGCGTACAGGGGGCGAGCACTGAAGCTTTCTTT
TRBJ1-4,.,.,TRBV2,CASSVQEKLFF,TGTGCCAGCAGTGTACAGGAAAAACTGTTTTTT
TRBJ1-4,.,.,TRBV5-5,CASSLGRHQNEKLFF,TGTGCCAGCAGCCTGGGGCGGCACCAGAATGAAAAACTGTTTTTT
TRBJ2-7,once,.,TRBV3-1/TRBV3-2,CASSQVGGRPSYEQYF,TGTGCCAGCAGCCAAGTTGGTGGCAGGCCATCCTACGAGCAGTACTTC
TRBJ2-7,once,TRBD1,TRBV27,CASSLEWDRNYEQYF,TGTGCCAGCAGTTTAGAGTGGGACAGGAACTACGAGCAGTACTTC
TRBJ1-1,.,TRBD1,TRBV19,CASSTRDRRNTEAFF,TGTGCCAGTAGTACCCGGGACAGGAGGAACACTGAAGCTTTCTTT
TRBJ2-5,.,.,TRBV5-1,CASSEQTGGGETQYF,TGCGCCAGCAGCGAACAAACGGGGGGCGGGGAGACCCAGTACTTC
TRBJ1-5,.,TRBD1,TRBV2,CASKGAEGSNQPQHF,TGTGCCAGCAAGGGGGCCGAGGGTAGCAATCAGCCCCAGCATTTT
TRBJ1-2,.,TRBD1,TRBV29-1,CSVGQGDYGYTF,TGCAGCGTGGGACAGGGCGACTATGGCTACACCTTC
TRBJ1-1,.,.,TRBV3-1/TRBV3-2,CASSQLHRAPDTEAFF,TGTGCCAGCAGCCAACTCCACAGGGCGCCTGACACTGAAGCTTTCTTT
TRBJ2-5,.,.,TRBV2,CASSEGQGGETQYF,TGTGCCAGCAGTGAGGGGCAGGGTGGGGAGACCCAGTACTTC
TRBJ2-5,.,TRBD2,TRBV5-4,CASSLVGGAGETQYF,TGTGCCAGCAGCTTGGTCGGGGGGGCCGGTGAGACCCAGTACTTC
TRBJ2-1,.,.,TRBV4-2,CASTANWDKRGNGQFF,TGTGCCAGCACCGCCAATTGGGACAAAAGGGGGAATGGGCAGTTCTTC
TRBJ1-5,.,TRBD1,TRBV19,CASRDRGGTNQPQHF,TGTGCCAGTAGGGACAGGGGCGGAACAAATCAGCCCCAGCATTTT
TRBJ2-2,.,.,TRBV5-6,CASSLAQLANTGELFF,TGTGCCAGCAGCTTGGCTCAACTCGCGAACACCGGGGAGCTGTTTTTT
TRBJ2-3,.,.,TRBV7-9,CASSFGSTSTDTQYF,TGTGCCAGCAGCTTTGGTTCCACTAGCACAGATACGCAGTATTTT
TRBJ2-5,once,TRBD2,TRBV14,CASGEGETQYF,TGTGCCAGCGGGGAGGGGGAGACCCAGTACTTC
TRBJ2-5,.,.,TRBV18,CASSRGFQETQYF,TGTGCCAGCTCGCGAGGGTTCCAAGAGACCCAGTACTTC
TRBJ2-3,.,TRBD1,TRBV4-1,CASSQVPGQGITDTQYF,TGCGCCAGCAGCCAAGTTCCGGGACAGGGGATCACAGATACGCAGTATTTT
TRBJ2-7,.,.,TRBV3-1/TRBV3-2,CASSPWTRIYEQYF,TGTGCCAGCAGCCCCTGGACACGGATATACGAGCAGTACTTC
TRBJ2-3,.,.,TRBV27,CASSLGRGYTDTQYF,TGTGCCAGCAGTTTAGGCAGGGGTTACACAGATACGCAGTATTTT
TRBJ2-7,.,TRBD1,TRBV5-1,CASSLGTGDSYEQYF,TGCGCCAGCAGCCTCGGGACAGGGGACTCCTACGAGCAGTACTTC
TRBJ2-5,.,TRBD1,TRBV5-5,CASSSRRTTGGQETQYF,TGTGCCAGCAGCTCCCGACGTACGACAGGGGGGCAAGAGACCCAGTACTTC
TRBJ2-1,.,TRBD2,TRBV9,CASSETTSGGHNEQFF,TGTGCCAGCAGCGAAACTACTAGCGGGGGACACAATGAGCAGTTCTTC